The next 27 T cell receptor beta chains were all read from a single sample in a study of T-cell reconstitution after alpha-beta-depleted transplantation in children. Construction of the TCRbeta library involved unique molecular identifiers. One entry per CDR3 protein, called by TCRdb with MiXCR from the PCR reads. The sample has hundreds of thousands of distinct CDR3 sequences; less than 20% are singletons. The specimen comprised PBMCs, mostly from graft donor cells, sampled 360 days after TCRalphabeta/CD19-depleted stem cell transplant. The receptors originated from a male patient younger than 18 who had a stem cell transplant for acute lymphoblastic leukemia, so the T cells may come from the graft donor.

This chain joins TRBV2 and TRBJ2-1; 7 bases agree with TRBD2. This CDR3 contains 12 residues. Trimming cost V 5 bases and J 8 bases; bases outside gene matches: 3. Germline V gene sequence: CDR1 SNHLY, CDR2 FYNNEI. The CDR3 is CASSTGLHEQFF. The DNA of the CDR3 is TGTGCCAGCAGTACGGGACTACATGAGCAGTTCTTC.

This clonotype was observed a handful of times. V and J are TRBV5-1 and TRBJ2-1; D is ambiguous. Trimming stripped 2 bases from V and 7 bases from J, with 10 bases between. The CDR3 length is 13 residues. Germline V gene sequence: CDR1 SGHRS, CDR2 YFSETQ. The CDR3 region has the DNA TGCGCCAGCAGCTTCCTGTGGCATAATGAGCAGTTCTTC. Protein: CASSFLWHNEQFF.

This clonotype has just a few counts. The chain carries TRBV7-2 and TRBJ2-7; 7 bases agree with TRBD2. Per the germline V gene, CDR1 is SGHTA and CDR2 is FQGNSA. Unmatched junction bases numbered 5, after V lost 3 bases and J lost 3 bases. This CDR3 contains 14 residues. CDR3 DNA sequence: TGTGCCAGCAGCTTTGCTAGCGGAGACTACGAGCAGTACTTC. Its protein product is CASSFASGDYEQYF.

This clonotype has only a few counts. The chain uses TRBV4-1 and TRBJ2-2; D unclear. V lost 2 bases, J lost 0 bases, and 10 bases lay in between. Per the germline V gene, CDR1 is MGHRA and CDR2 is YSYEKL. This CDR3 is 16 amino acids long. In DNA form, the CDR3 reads TGCGCCAGCAGCCAAAGATACGAAACGAACACCGGGGAGCTGTTTTTT. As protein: CASSQRYETNTGELFF.

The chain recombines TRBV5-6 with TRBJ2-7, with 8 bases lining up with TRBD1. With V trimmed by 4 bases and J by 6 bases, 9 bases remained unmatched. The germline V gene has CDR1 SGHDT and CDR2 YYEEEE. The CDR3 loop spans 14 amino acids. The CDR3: CASSPGQGAAEQYF. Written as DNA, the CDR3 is TGTGCCAGCAGCCCCGGACAGGGTGCCGCCGAGCAGTACTTC.

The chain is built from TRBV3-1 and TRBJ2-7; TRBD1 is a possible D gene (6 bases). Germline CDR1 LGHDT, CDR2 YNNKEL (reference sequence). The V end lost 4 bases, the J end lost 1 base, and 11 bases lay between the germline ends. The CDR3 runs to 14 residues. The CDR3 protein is CASSPGDGSYEQYF. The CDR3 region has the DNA TGTGCCAGCAGCCCAGGGGACGGATCCTACGAGCAGTACTTC.

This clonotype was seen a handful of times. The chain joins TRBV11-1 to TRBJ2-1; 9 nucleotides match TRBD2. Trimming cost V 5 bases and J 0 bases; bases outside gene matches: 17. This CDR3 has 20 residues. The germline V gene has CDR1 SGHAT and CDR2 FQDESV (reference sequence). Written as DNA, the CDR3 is TGTGCCAGCAGCCCTAAAAGAGGCCTAGCGGGATTTAGCTCCTACAATGAGCAGTTCTTC. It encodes CASSPKRGLAGFSSYNEQFF.

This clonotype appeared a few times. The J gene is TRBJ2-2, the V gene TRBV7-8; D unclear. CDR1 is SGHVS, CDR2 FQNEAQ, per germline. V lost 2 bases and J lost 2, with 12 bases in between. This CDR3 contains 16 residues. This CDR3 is CASSLTRLFNTGELFF. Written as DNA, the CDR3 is TGTGCCAGCAGCTTAACCCGGTTGTTTAACACCGGGGAGCTGTTTTTT.

The CDR3 sequence is CATSDSPPTGELFF. In DNA, the CDR3 is TGTGCCACCAGTGATTCCCCCCCCACCGGGGAGCTGTTTTTT. This chain connects TRBV24-1 to TRBJ2-2; no clear D gene. There are 14 residues in the CDR3. CDR1 is KGHDR, CDR2 SFDVKD, per germline. V dropped 2 bases and J dropped 4 bases, with 7 bases sitting between them.

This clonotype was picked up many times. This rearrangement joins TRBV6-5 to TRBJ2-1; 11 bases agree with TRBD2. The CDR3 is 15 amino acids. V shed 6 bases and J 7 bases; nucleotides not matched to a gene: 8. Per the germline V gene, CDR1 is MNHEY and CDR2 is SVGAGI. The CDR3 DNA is TGTGCCAGCAGCCAAACTAGCGGGAGTCGGAATGAGCAGTTCTTC. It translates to CASSQTSGSRNEQFF.

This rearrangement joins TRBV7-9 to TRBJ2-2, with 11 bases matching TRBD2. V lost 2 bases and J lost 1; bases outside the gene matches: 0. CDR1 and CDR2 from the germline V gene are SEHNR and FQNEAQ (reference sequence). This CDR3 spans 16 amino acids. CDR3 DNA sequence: TGTGCCAGCAGCTTAACTAGCGGGAGGAACACCGGGGAGCTGTTTTTT. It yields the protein CASSLTSGRNTGELFF.

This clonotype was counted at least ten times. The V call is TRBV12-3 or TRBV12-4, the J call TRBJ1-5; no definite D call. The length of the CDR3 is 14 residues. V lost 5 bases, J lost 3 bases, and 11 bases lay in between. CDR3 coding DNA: TGTGCCAGCAGTCTGTCCACACCCAATCAGCCCCAGCATTTT. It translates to CASSLSTPNQPQHF.

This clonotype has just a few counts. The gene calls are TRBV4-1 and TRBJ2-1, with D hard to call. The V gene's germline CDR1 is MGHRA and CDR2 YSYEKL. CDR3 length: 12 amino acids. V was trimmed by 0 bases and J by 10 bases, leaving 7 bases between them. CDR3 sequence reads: CASSQDQREQFF. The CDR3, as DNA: TGCGCCAGCAGCCAAGATCAGAGAGAGCAGTTCTTC.

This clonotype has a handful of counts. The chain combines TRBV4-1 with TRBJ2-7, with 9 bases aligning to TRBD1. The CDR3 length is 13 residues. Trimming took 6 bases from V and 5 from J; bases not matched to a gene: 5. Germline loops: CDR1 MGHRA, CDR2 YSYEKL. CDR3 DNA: TGCGCCAGCAGTGACAGGGGGGACAACGAGCAGTACTTC. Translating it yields CASSDRGDNEQYF.

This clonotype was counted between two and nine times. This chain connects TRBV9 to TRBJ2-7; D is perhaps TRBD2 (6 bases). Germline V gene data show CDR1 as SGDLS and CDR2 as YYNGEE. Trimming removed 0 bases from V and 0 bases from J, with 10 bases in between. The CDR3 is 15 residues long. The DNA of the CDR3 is TGTGCCAGCAGCGTAGCGGGAGACCCCTCCTACGAGCAGTACTTC. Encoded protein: CASSVAGDPSYEQYF.

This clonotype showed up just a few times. CDR3 sequence: CSVGPGHLNTGELFF. CDR3 DNA sequence: TGCAGCGTTGGGCCGGGACACCTAAACACCGGGGAGCTGTTTTTT. This sequence joins TRBV29-1 and TRBJ2-2, with D possibly being TRBD1 (6 bases). The CDR3 consists of 15 residues. With 4 bases removed from V and 2 bases from J, the gap between germline ends came to 14 bases. CDR1 SQVTM and CDR2 ANQGSEA come from the germline V gene.

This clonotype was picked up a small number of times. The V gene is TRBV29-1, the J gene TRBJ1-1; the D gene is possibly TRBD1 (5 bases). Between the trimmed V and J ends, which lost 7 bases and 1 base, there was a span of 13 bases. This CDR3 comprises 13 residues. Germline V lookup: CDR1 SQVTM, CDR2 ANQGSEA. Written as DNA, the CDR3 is TGCAGCGCCTTAGGACAACAGAACACTGAAGCTTTCTTT. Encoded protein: CSALGQQNTEAFF.

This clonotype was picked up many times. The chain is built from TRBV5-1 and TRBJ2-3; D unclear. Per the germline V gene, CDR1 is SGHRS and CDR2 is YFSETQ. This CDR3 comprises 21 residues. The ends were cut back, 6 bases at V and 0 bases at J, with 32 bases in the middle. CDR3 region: CASTPTVGSLYPPTSTDTQYF. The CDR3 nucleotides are TGCGCCAGCACCCCAACGGTGGGCAGCCTTTACCCCCCTACTAGCACAGATACGCAGTATTTT.

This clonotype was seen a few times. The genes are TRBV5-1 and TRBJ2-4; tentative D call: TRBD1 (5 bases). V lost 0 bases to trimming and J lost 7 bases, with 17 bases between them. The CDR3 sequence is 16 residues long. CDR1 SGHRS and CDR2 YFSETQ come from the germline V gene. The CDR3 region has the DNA TGCGCCAGCAGCTTGGTTGGCGACAGTGCCAGGAACATTCAGTACTTC. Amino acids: CASSLVGDSARNIQYF.

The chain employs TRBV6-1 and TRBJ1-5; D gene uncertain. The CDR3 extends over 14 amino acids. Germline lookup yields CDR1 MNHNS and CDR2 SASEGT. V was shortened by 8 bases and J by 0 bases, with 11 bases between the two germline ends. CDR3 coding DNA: TGTGCCAGCTCTAAGTACTCTAGCAATCAGCCCCAGCATTTT. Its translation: CASSKYSSNQPQHF.

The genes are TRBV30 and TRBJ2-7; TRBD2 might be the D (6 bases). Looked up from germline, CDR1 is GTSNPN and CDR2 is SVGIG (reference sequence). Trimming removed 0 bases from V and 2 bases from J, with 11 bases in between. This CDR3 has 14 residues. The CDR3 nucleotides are TGTGCCTGGAGTGTGCTCGGGAGAGCCTACGAGCAGTACTTC. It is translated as CAWSVLGRAYEQYF.

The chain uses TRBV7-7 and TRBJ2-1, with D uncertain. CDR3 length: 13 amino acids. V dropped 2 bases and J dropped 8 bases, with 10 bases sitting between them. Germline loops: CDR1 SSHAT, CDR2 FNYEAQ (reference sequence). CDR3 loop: CASSLNWGHEQFF. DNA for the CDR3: TGTGCCAGCAGCTTAAACTGGGGTCATGAGCAGTTCTTC.

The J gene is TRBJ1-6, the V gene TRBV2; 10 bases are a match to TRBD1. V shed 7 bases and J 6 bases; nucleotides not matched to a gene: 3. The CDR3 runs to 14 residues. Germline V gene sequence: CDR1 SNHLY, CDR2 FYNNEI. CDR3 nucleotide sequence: TGTGCCAGCAAGGGGACAGGGGCTAATTCACCCCTCCACTTT. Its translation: CASKGTGANSPLHF.

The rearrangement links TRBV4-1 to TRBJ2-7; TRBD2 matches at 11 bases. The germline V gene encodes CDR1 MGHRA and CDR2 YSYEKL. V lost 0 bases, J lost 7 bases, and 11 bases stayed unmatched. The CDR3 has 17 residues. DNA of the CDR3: TGCGCCAGCAGCCAAGACAAAACTAGCGGGAGTCGAGGAGAGCAGTACTTC. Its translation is CASSQDKTSGSRGEQYF.

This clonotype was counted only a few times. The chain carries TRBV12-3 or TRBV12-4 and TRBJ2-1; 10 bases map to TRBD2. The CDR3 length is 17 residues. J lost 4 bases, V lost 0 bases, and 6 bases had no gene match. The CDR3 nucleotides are TGTGCCAGCAGTTTAGCGACTAGCGGGCTATCTTACAATGAGCAGTTCTTC. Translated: CASSLATSGLSYNEQFF.

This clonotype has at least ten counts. CDR3 in DNA: TGTGCCAGCAGTTTTGGGCAGCGTCCCAGGGTATACAATGAGCAGTTCTTC. Encoded protein: CASSFGQRPRVYNEQFF. The chain has TRBV12-3 or TRBV12-4 and TRBJ2-1; perhaps TRBD1 as D (5 bases). The CDR3 has 17 amino acids. Trimming took off 3 bases at V and 4 bases at J, with 19 bases between the two ends.

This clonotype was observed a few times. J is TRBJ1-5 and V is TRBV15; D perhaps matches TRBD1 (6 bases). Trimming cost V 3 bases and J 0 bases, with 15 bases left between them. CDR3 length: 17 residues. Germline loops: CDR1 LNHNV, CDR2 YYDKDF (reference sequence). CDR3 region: CATSRALTGVSNQPQHF. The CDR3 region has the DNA TGTGCCACCAGCAGGGCACTGACAGGAGTTAGCAATCAGCCCCAGCATTTT.